This TCR beta chain was recorded in a study of CD8+ T cells in alopecia areata. Overall study context: A 6-month period off drug followed tofacitinib, which lasted 6 to 18 months. Overall study findings and caveats: Lesional scalp, especially alopecia totalis/universalis, showed higher clonality than normal scalp.

Reverse transcription of extracted RNA yielded cDNA, which provided the sequencing template. This table comes from immunoSEQ multiplex PCR, and its TCRdb copy is limited to in-frame clones, with some not included. Here the sample spans 120,000 or so clones, under 40% being singletons. Peripheral blood samples and lesional scalp punch biopsies were obtained from alopecia areata patients. A word on this clone: The antigen remains unidentified.

The length of the CDR3 is 15 residues. CDR1 is GTSNPN and CDR2 is SVGIG in the germline V gene (reference sequence). The germline V and J ends were trimmed by 1 base and 0 bases, with 10 bases remaining between them. The rearrangement links TRBV30 to TRBJ1-5, with D hard to call. Sequenced material: CD4+ T cells sorted from blood. This clonotype was obtained from a human donor with alopecia areata. The CDR3: CAWSAEMYSNQPQHF. In DNA form, the CDR3 reads TGTGCCTGGAGTGCAGAAATGTATAGCAATCAGCCCCAGCATTTT.